The rows below give T cell receptor beta chains drawn from one sample of a study of cytomegalovirus exposure and HLA in healthy donors. The assay was immunoSEQ multiplex PCR, and TCRdb's table has in-frame clones only and misses some. The sample holds about 210,000 clones; around 75% are singletons and the top ten take approximately 0.4%. The sample was PBMCs. The receptors stem from a male donor in good health and CMV-seropositive. The conserved cysteine and the conserved F or W are not part of the CDR3 here. Rows give clone size only sometimes, using once, few, many, or a class for an expanded clone.

cdr3_length	v_call	clone_size	j_call	cdr3_aa
14	TRBV11-2	few	TRBJ2-5	ASSPGLADPAETQY
13	TRBV28	-	-	ASSLVGQLLFEQY
9	TRBV29-1	-	TRBJ2-2	SVDRGGELF
12	TRBV4-3	-	TRBJ2-2	ASSQDGRSGELF
12	TRBV7-9	-	TRBJ1-4	ASSLKGGGEKLF
14	TRBV6-5	-	TRBJ2-7	ASSYSARGGTYEQY
10	TRBV9	-	TRBJ2-7	ASSVEGYEQY
16	TRBV12-2	-	TRBJ2-1	ASRVLQPLAFAHNEQF
13	TRBV19	-	TRBJ1-2	ASNTRPGLNYGYT
12	TRBV6-5	-	TRBJ2-7	ASSRGQLTYEQY
11	TRBV7-9	-	TRBJ1-4	ASSFSTSEKLF
13	TRBV27	-	TRBJ1-5	ASSSGTGVNQPQH
12	TRBV18	-	TRBJ1-1	ASSPWGGDTEAF
12	TRBV28	-	TRBJ2-3	ASSLERGTDTQY
13	TRBV5-1	-	TRBJ2-1	ASRREIAQTGEQF
10	TRBV12-2	once	TRBJ2-7	ASRRGGWEQY
13	TRBV6-5	-	TRBJ2-7	ASSLTQGATYEQY